This paragraph reports one TCR beta chain. The protocol was immunoSEQ multiplex PCR, while the TCRdb copy is restricted to in-frame clones and leaves out a portion. The sample has roughly 400,000 clones, around 90% seen once; the top ten hold 5.5% to 8%. The sample comes from a study of control samples from healthy donors and cancer patients. Germline assignment: CDR1 SGDLS and CDR2 YYNGEE. CDR3 length equals 15 residues. Trimming cost V 7 bases and J 5 bases; bases outside gene matches: 11. Sequences were obtained from PBMCs. This sequence was found in a man aged 35-49 years with head and neck cancer. V usage is TRBV9 and J usage is TRBJ2-7; TRBD2 agrees at 11 bases. The CDR3 region has the DNA TGTGCCAGCGCAAAACTAGCGGGGGATTTCGACGAGCAGTACTTC. Translated: CASAKLAGDFDEQYF.